Listed below are T cell receptor beta chains from one sample, sequenced in a study of T cell responses to AZD1222 COVID-19 vaccine. Clones were sequenced by immunoSEQ multiplex PCR, and TCRdb holds only the in-frame ones, with some missing. The sample contains 150,000 to 200,000 clones, 85% to 95% of which appear only once. Sequenced material: peripheral blood, taken on day 0 of AZD1222 vaccination. The receptors shown here come from an adult in good health. CDR3s include the opening cysteine and the closing phenylalanine or tryptophan. The order of the fields is V gene, J gene, CDR3 protein.

TRBV30	TRBJ2-7	CAPRTGRTALFEQYF
TRBV30	TRBJ1-2	CAWSAGYYGYTF
TRBV14	TRBJ1-5	CASSRDRVCQPQHF
TRBV28	TRBJ1-1	CASSPPGASEAFF
TRBV19	TRBJ1-2	CASRGSGVGDYGYTF
TRBV9	TRBJ2-2	CASSPPTPTGELFF
TRBV7-9	TRBJ2-7	CASSPSTPPGGHEQYF
TRBV28	TRBJ1-1	CATLTLTIRSLEAFF
TRBV7-9	TRBJ2-2	CASSSLSENTGELFF
TRBV7-2	TRBJ2-7	CASSPGPGRASYEQYF